A selection of T cell receptor beta chains follows, all from one sample in a study of blood T cell repertoires in COVID-19. Profiled with immunoSEQ multiplex PCR; TCRdb holds only in-frame clones, not every one. This repertoire shows about 120,000 clones, roughly 91% found once; its top ten account for 3% to 4%. Material for sequencing was peripheral blood. These receptors came from a woman aged 45-65 years with acute or convalescent COVID-19. The CDR3 runs from the conserved cysteine through the conserved F or W. D genes are given only for firm matches. Clone size, where shown, is once, few, many, or a class for clones that have expanded.

len: 13
v_gene: TRBV5-4
d_gene: -
j_gene: TRBJ2-7
abundance: few
CDR3aa: CASSLPPLSEQYF
CDR3nt: TGTGCCAGCAGCTTGCCCCCCCTTTCCGAGCAGTACTTC

len: 13
v_gene: TRBV29-1
d_gene: TRBD1
j_gene: TRBJ1-1
abundance: -
CDR3aa: CSVHGQANTEAFF
CDR3nt: TGCAGCGTGCATGGACAGGCCAACACTGAAGCTTTCTTT

len: 11
v_gene: TRBV7-9
d_gene: -
j_gene: TRBJ2-7
abundance: -
CDR3aa: CASSFLYEQYF
CDR3nt: TGTGCCAGCAGCTTTTTATACGAGCAGTACTTC

len: 13
v_gene: TRBV6-5
d_gene: TRBD2
j_gene: TRBJ2-1
abundance: -
CDR3aa: CASTKRESNEQFF
CDR3nt: TGTGCCAGCACAAAGCGGGAAAGCAATGAGCAGTTCTTC

len: 13
v_gene: TRBV5-1
d_gene: -
j_gene: TRBJ2-1
abundance: -
CDR3aa: CASSLSRGNEQFF
CDR3nt: TGCGCCAGCAGCTTGTCGCGTGGCAATGAGCAGTTCTTC

len: 15
v_gene: TRBV5-1
d_gene: -
j_gene: TRBJ1-2
abundance: -
CDR3aa: CASSLGPGTPDGYTF
CDR3nt: TGCGCCAGCAGCTTGGGCCCAGGGACACCCGATGGCTACACCTTC

len: 15
v_gene: TRBV11-2
d_gene: -
j_gene: TRBJ2-1
abundance: -
CDR3aa: CASSRRDWGGNEQFF
CDR3nt: TGTGCCAGCAGCCGACGGGACTGGGGCGGGAATGAGCAGTTCTTC

len: 15
v_gene: TRBV19
d_gene: -
j_gene: TRBJ2-3
abundance: -
CDR3aa: CASSRRVPTTDTQYF
CDR3nt: TGTGCCAGTAGTAGGCGGGTTCCCACCACAGATACGCAGTATTTT

len: 12
v_gene: TRBV7-9
d_gene: -
j_gene: TRBJ1-2
abundance: few
CDR3aa: CASRQEFYGYTF
CDR3nt: TGTGCCAGCAGACAAGAATTCTATGGCTACACCTTC

len: 13
v_gene: TRBV19
d_gene: TRBD2
j_gene: TRBJ2-7
abundance: -
CDR3aa: CASSIVPGGEQYF
CDR3nt: TGTGCCAGTAGTATAGTCCCGGGAGGAGAGCAGTACTTC

len: 15
v_gene: TRBV5-3
d_gene: TRBD2
j_gene: TRBJ2-7
abundance: -
CDR3aa: CARSLEGSGSYEQYF
CDR3nt: TGTGCCAGAAGCTTGGAGGGTAGCGGGAGCTACGAGCAGTACTTC

len: 12
v_gene: TRBV12-3/TRBV12-4
d_gene: -
j_gene: TRBJ2-5
abundance: -
CDR3aa: CASSSLPETQYF
CDR3nt: TGTGCCAGCAGTTCCCTCCCGGAGACCCAGTACTTC

len: 15
v_gene: TRBV7-2
d_gene: TRBD1
j_gene: TRBJ2-5
abundance: -
CDR3aa: CASSSWTGGGETQYF
CDR3nt: TGTGCCAGCAGCTCCTGGACAGGGGGAGGAGAGACCCAGTACTTC

len: 16
v_gene: TRBV5-1
d_gene: TRBD2
j_gene: TRBJ2-1
abundance: -
CDR3aa: CASSSQASGDYNEQFF
CDR3nt: TGCGCCAGCAGCTCCCAAGCTAGCGGGGACTACAATGAGCAGTTCTTC

len: 15
v_gene: TRBV6-6
d_gene: -
j_gene: TRBJ1-6
abundance: -
CDR3aa: CASSLGSSYNSPLHF
CDR3nt: TGTGCCAGCAGCCTCGGTAGCTCCTATAATTCACCCCTCCACTTT

len: 20
v_gene: TRBV19
d_gene: TRBD2
j_gene: TRBJ2-4
abundance: -
CDR3aa: CASSATPGLAGGRAKNIQYF
CDR3nt: TGTGCCAGTAGTGCGACCCCGGGACTAGCGGGAGGGCGGGCCAAAAACATTCAGTACTTC

len: 15
v_gene: TRBV5-4
d_gene: -
j_gene: TRBJ1-2
abundance: -
CDR3aa: CASSLGQVTNYGYTF
CDR3nt: TGTGCCAGCAGCTTGGGGCAGGTTACTAACTATGGCTACACCTTC

len: 13
v_gene: TRBV19
d_gene: -
j_gene: TRBJ1-1
abundance: -
CDR3aa: CASSKGLTTEAFF
CDR3nt: TGTGCCAGTAGTAAGGGGCTTACGACTGAAGCTTTCTTT

len: 16
v_gene: TRBV6-4
d_gene: -
j_gene: TRBJ1-5
abundance: once
CDR3aa: CASNPSGGGAGQPQHF
CDR3nt: TGTGCCAGCAATCCATCCGGGGGGGGCGCGGGACAGCCCCAGCATTTT

len: 12
v_gene: TRBV2
d_gene: -
j_gene: TRBJ1-2
abundance: -
CDR3aa: CASSEEQFGYTF
CDR3nt: TGTGCCAGCAGTGAGGAGCAGTTTGGCTACACCTTC

len: 13
v_gene: TRBV6-2/TRBV6-3
d_gene: -
j_gene: TRBJ2-3
abundance: -
CDR3aa: CASSYGHWDTQYF
CDR3nt: TGTGCCAGCAGTTATGGGCATTGGGATACGCAGTATTTT

len: 16
v_gene: TRBV28
d_gene: -
j_gene: TRBJ2-7
abundance: -
CDR3aa: CASKPPGEGIGYEQYF
CDR3nt: TGTGCCAGTAAACCCCCCGGCGAGGGAATCGGGTACGAGCAGTACTTC

len: 15
v_gene: TRBV7-2
d_gene: TRBD2
j_gene: TRBJ2-1
abundance: -
CDR3aa: CASSPFGTSQNEQFF
CDR3nt: TGTGCCAGCAGCCCTTTTGGGACTAGCCAAAATGAGCAGTTCTTC

len: 20
v_gene: TRBV19
d_gene: -
j_gene: TRBJ2-6
abundance: -
CDR3aa: CASTKKPPGQRISGANVLTF
CDR3nt: TGTGCCAGTACTAAAAAACCCCCGGGACAAAGGATCTCTGGGGCCAACGTCCTGACTTTC

len: 16
v_gene: TRBV11-3
d_gene: TRBD1
j_gene: TRBJ2-3
abundance: few
CDR3aa: CASSSGQGAPADTQYF
CDR3nt: TGTGCCAGCAGCTCGGGACAGGGGGCGCCCGCAGATACGCAGTATTTT

len: 15
v_gene: TRBV7-9
d_gene: -
j_gene: TRBJ1-1
abundance: -
CDR3aa: CASTSGGRGNTEAFF
CDR3nt: TGTGCCAGCACCTCCGGAGGGCGCGGGAACACTGAAGCTTTCTTT

len: 13
v_gene: TRBV18
d_gene: TRBD2
j_gene: TRBJ2-4
abundance: -
CDR3aa: CASSPQRGDIQYF
CDR3nt: TGTGCCAGCTCACCACAGCGGGGGGACATTCAGTACTTC

len: 17
v_gene: TRBV7-9
d_gene: TRBD2
j_gene: TRBJ2-1
abundance: -
CDR3aa: CASSLIMASGRLNEQFF
CDR3nt: TGTGCCAGCAGCTTAATAATGGCTAGCGGGAGACTCAATGAGCAGTTCTTC

len: 14
v_gene: TRBV2
d_gene: -
j_gene: TRBJ1-3
abundance: -
CDR3aa: CASSERLSGNTIYF
CDR3nt: TGTGCCAGCAGTGAACGTCTCTCTGGAAACACCATATATTTT

len: 14
v_gene: TRBV11-2
d_gene: -
j_gene: TRBJ1-1
abundance: -
CDR3aa: CASSFSGPNTEAFF
CDR3nt: TGTGCCAGCAGCTTCTCAGGGCCGAACACTGAAGCTTTCTTT

len: 14
v_gene: TRBV11-2
d_gene: -
j_gene: TRBJ2-5
abundance: -
CDR3aa: CASSLYSGQETQYF
CDR3nt: TGTGCCAGCAGCTTGTACAGCGGTCAAGAGACCCAGTACTTC

len: 15
v_gene: TRBV28
d_gene: -
j_gene: TRBJ2-3
abundance: -
CDR3aa: CASSNWGDSLNTQYF
CDR3nt: TGTGCCAGCAGCAACTGGGGGGACAGTCTAAATACGCAGTATTTT

len: 15
v_gene: TRBV6-5
d_gene: TRBD1
j_gene: TRBJ1-2
abundance: -
CDR3aa: CASSYAGQGGYGYTF
CDR3nt: TGTGCCAGCAGTTACGCGGGACAGGGCGGTTATGGCTACACCTTC

len: 14
v_gene: TRBV10-3
d_gene: -
j_gene: TRBJ1-1
abundance: -
CDR3aa: CAISEAGSNTEAFF
CDR3nt: TGTGCCATCAGTGAGGCCGGTAGTAACACTGAAGCTTTCTTT

len: 15
v_gene: TRBV2
d_gene: -
j_gene: TRBJ1-3
abundance: -
CDR3aa: CASSEGQISGNTIYF
CDR3nt: TGTGCCAGCAGTGAAGGACAGATCTCTGGAAACACCATATATTTT

len: 14
v_gene: TRBV2
d_gene: TRBD1
j_gene: TRBJ1-4
abundance: -
CDR3aa: CASNRDRGDEKLFF
CDR3nt: TGTGCCAGCAACCGCGACAGGGGGGATGAAAAACTGTTTTTT

len: 14
v_gene: TRBV6-5
d_gene: -
j_gene: TRBJ2-1
abundance: -
CDR3aa: CASTQEVGRNEQFF
CDR3nt: TGTGCCAGCACTCAGGAGGTGGGGAGAAATGAGCAGTTCTTC

len: 13
v_gene: TRBV6-5
d_gene: TRBD1
j_gene: TRBJ1-2
abundance: -
CDR3aa: CASTLTGNYGYTF
CDR3nt: TGTGCCAGCACTTTGACAGGGAACTATGGCTACACCTTC

len: 13
v_gene: TRBV6-6
d_gene: TRBD2
j_gene: TRBJ2-1
abundance: many
CDR3aa: CASRQLAGDEQFF
CDR3nt: TGTGCCAGCAGGCAACTAGCGGGAGATGAGCAGTTCTTC

len: 16
v_gene: TRBV18
d_gene: TRBD2
j_gene: TRBJ2-7
abundance: -
CDR3aa: CASSPTLGAGAYEQYF
CDR3nt: TGTGCCAGCTCACCCACCTTAGGGGCGGGGGCCTACGAGCAGTACTTC

len: 17
v_gene: TRBV7-6
d_gene: TRBD2
j_gene: TRBJ2-1
abundance: -
CDR3aa: CASSLGSSGSSGNEQFF
CDR3nt: TGTGCCAGCAGCTTAGGATCTAGCGGGAGCTCGGGCAATGAGCAGTTCTTC

len: 16
v_gene: TRBV18
d_gene: -
j_gene: TRBJ1-3
abundance: -
CDR3aa: CASSPDGQYSGNTIYF
CDR3nt: TGTGCCAGCTCACCAGATGGACAGTACTCTGGAAACACCATATATTTT

len: 14
v_gene: TRBV7-2
d_gene: TRBD1
j_gene: TRBJ2-1
abundance: -
CDR3aa: CASSLRQGANEQFF
CDR3nt: TGTGCCAGCAGCCTCCGACAGGGAGCGAATGAGCAGTTCTTC